This TCR beta chain was sequenced during a study of cytomegalovirus exposure and HLA in healthy donors. This PCR relied on a set of 60 Vbeta primers and 13 Jbeta primers. Per the original data handling: Later analysis identified tens of millions of unique TCR beta chains, around 10 million shared. The assay was immunoSEQ multiplex PCR, and TCRdb's table has in-frame clones only and misses some. Clone size and the V and J calls come from that table; the DNA yielded D and trimming. The repertoire has fewer than 130,000 clones, roughly 85% of them found once; the top ten carry around 3.1%. Germline CDR1 is ENHRY and CDR2 is SYGVKD. With V trimmed by 4 bases and J by 5 bases, 10 bases remained unmatched. This CDR3 comprises 15 residues.

The chain uses TRBV10-3 and TRBJ2-5, with 7 bases matching TRBD1. Sequences were obtained from PBMCs. This receptor was taken from a woman in her forties in good health and CMV-seronegative. CDR3 protein: CAISGADRTVETQYF. The CDR3 bases are TGTGCCATCAGTGGGGCGGACAGGACTGTTGAGACCCAGTACTTC.